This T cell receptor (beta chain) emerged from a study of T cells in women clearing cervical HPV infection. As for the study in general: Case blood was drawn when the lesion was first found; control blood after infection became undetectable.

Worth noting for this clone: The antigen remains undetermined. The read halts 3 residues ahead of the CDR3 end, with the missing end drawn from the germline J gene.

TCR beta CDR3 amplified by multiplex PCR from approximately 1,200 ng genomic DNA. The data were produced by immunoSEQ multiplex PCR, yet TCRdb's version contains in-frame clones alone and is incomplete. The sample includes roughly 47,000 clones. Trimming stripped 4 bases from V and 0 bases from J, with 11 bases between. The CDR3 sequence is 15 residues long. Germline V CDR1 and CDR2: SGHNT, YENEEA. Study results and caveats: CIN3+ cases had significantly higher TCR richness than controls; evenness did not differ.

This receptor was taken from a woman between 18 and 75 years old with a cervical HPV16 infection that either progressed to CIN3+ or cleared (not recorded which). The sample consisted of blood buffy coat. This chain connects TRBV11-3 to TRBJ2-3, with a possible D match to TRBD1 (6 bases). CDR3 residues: CASSSRTESTDTQYF. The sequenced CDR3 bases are TGTGCCAGCAGCTCTCGGACAGAGAGCACAGATACG.